The clone carrying this T cell receptor beta chain was observed once. Sequencing was performed with immunoSEQ multiplex PCR; in TCRdb, only in-frame clones are kept and a portion is missing. The table includes approximately 65,000 clones, 85% to 95% detected once. This entry comes from a study of T cell changes during pregnancy in multiple sclerosis. Here the sequenced sample was CD8+ T cells from peripheral blood mononuclear cells, taken in the third trimester of pregnancy. The origin of this receptor is a female donor in good health, enrolled as a control in a pregnancy study.

CDR3 in amino acids: CASSRVGHLNTEAFF. CDR3 in DNA: TGTGCCAGCAGCCGTGTCGGACACTTGAACACTGAAGCTTTCTTT. The rearrangement links TRBV16 to TRBJ1-1, with D possibly matching TRBD1 (5 bases). Germline assignment: CDR1 KGHSY and CDR2 FQNENV. This CDR3 is 15 amino acids long. Between the trimmed V and J ends, which lost 4 bases and 0 bases, there was a span of 12 bases.